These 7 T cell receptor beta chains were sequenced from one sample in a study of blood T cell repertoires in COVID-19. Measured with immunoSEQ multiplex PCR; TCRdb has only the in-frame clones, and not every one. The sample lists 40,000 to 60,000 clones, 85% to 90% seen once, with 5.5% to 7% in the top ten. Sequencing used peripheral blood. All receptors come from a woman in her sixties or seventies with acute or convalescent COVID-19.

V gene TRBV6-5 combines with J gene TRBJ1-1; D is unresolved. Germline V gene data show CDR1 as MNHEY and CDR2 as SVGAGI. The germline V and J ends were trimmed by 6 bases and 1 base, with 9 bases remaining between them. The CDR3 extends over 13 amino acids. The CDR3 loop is CASSRPGNTEAFF. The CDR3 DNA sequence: TGTGCCAGCAGCCGCCCAGGGAACACTGAAGCTTTCTTT.

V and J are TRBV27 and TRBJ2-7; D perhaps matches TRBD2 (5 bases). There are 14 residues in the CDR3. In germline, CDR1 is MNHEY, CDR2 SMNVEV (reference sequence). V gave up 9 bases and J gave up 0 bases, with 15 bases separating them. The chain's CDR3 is CASKQGLASYEQYF. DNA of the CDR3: TGTGCCAGTAAACAAGGACTCGCCTCCTACGAGCAGTACTTC.

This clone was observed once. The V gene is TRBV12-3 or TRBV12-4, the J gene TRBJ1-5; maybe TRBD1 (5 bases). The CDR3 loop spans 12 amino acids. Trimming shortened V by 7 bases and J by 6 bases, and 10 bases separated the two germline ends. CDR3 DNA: TGTGCCAGCACCGCAGGGTTTCAGCCCCAGCATTTT. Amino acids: CASTAGFQPQHF.

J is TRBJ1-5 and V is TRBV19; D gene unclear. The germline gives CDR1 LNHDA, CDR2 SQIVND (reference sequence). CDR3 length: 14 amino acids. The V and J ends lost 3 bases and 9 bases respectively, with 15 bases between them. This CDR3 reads CASSIGQEVRPQHF. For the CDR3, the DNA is TGTGCCAGTAGTATCGGGCAGGAGGTGAGGCCCCAGCATTTT.

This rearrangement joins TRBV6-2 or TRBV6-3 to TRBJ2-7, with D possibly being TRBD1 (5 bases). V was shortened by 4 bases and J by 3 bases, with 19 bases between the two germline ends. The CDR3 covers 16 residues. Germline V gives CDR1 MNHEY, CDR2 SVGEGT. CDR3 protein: CASSSNLRVYGYEQYF. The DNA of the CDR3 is TGTGCCAGCAGTTCGAACCTCAGGGTCTATGGCTACGAGCAGTACTTC.

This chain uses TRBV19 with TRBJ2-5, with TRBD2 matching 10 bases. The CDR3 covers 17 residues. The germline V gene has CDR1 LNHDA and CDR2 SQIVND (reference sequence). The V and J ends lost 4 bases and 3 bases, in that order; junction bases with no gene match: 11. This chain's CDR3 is CASSRQLGTSEEETQYF. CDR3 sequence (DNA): TGTGCCAGTAGTAGACAATTGGGGACTAGCGAAGAAGAGACCCAGTACTTC.

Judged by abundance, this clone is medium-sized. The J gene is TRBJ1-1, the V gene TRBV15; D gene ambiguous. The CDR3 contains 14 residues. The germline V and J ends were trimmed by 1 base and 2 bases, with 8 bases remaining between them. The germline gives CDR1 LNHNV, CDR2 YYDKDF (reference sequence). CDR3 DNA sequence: TGTGCCACCAGCAGAGTAGAGAGAAACACTGAAGCTTTCTTT. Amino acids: CATSRVERNTEAFF.